A single sample is the source of the 3 T cell receptor beta chains below, sequenced in a study of cytomegalovirus exposure and HLA in healthy donors (dated 2017 in TCRdb). Library preparation used the immunoSEQ multiplex PCR assay. A mixture of 60 forward primers for TCR Vbeta segments and 13 reverse primers for TCR Jbeta segments was used in the multiplex PCR. This is the immuneACCESS table as TCRdb keeps it, with only in-frame sequences that have V and J called. A part of the clones is gone; compared with another copy, unresolved V genes explain less than half, and the rest is unexplained. The sample data list 280,000 or so clones, and around nine tenths of these were observed just once. The ten largest account for roughly 2% of the sample. Sequenced input: PBMCs. All receptors derive from a young woman in good health and CMV-seronegative.

V gene TRBV13 combines with J gene TRBJ1-1; TRBD1 might be the D (5 bases). The CDR3 length is 14 residues. The V end was cut by 0 bases, the J end by 0 bases, with 5 bases between. The germline gives CDR1 PRHDT, CDR2 FYEKMQ (reference sequence). Here the CDR3 reads CASSLGRVNTEAFF. CDR3 nucleotide sequence: TGTGCCAGCAGCTTAGGCAGGGTGAACACTGAAGCTTTCTTT.

The chain links TRBV19 to TRBJ2-1, with 9 bases lining up with TRBD1. The CDR3 is 16 residues long. Trimming took 8 bases from V and 6 from J; bases not matched to a gene: 14. The V gene's germline CDR1 is LNHDA and CDR2 SQIVND (reference sequence). The CDR3 bases are TGTGCCAGTCGGCCGCACTCCGGGACAGGGTCCAATGAGCAGTTCTTC. Translation: CASRPHSGTGSNEQFF.

J is TRBJ2-5 and V is TRBV5-1; D gene unclear. Trimming removed 5 bases at V and 1 base at J, with 12 bases between. From germline, CDR1 is SGHRS and CDR2 YFSETQ. CDR3 size: 14 residues. The CDR3 region has the DNA TGCGCCAGCAGTACCGCTACCGCCCAAGAGACCCAGTACTTC. Protein sequence: CASSTATAQETQYF. The full variable domain, its missing parts supplied by reference TRBV5-1 and TRBJ2-5, is KAGVTQTPRYLIKTRGQQVTLSCSPISGHRSVSWYQQTPGQGLQFLFEYFSETQRNKGNFPGRFSGRQFSNSRSEMNVSTLELGDSALYLCASSTATAQETQYFGPGTRLLVL.